Following are 28 T cell receptor beta chains from one sample sequenced in a study of technical replicates of blood from a handful of donors. TCRdb's table, derived via immunoSEQ multiplex PCR, lists solely in-frame clones and lacks some. This table has 30,000 to 40,000 clones, 90% to 95% appearing once. The material sequenced was PBMCs. All receptors come from a human donor in good health. Some clones in this sample may be carry-over from other donors' samples.

The chain carries TRBV2 and TRBJ2-7; 9 positions match TRBD1. The CDR3 contains 14 residues. V lost 6 bases, J lost 6 bases, and 9 bases stayed unmatched. Germline V lookup: CDR1 SNHLY, CDR2 FYNNEI. This CDR3 reads CASSPGQGPVEQYF. CDR3 nucleotide sequence: TGTGCCAGCAGCCCGGGACAGGGCCCAGTCGAGCAGTACTTC.

The gene calls are TRBV11-1 and TRBJ2-2; TRBD2 matches 7 bases. The CDR3 totals 14 residues. The V and J ends lost 5 bases and 5 bases, in that order; junction bases with no gene match: 5. CDR1 is SGHAT and CDR2 is FQDESV in the germline V gene (reference sequence). For the CDR3, the DNA is TGTGCCAGCAGCCCGTTGGGGGGGACCGGGGAGCTGTTTTTT. It is translated as CASSPLGGTGELFF.

This clone was found a few times. This rearrangement joins TRBV7-2 to TRBJ1-2; TRBD1 is a possible D gene (5 bases). V dropped 5 bases and J dropped 13 bases, with 17 bases sitting between them. Germline values: CDR1 SGHTA, CDR2 FQGNSA. The CDR3 has 12 amino acids. This CDR3 reads CASSVSRWGATF. The CDR3 DNA reads TGTGCCAGCAGCGTCTCAAGGTGGGGCGCCACCTTC.

This chain links TRBV30 with TRBJ2-2; 8 nucleotides align to TRBD1. Germline CDR1 reads GTSNPN; CDR2 reads SVGIG (reference sequence). V gave up 3 bases and J gave up 5 bases; unmatched junction bases: 5. This CDR3 contains 14 residues. This CDR3 reads CAWRGTGGTGELFF. The CDR3 DNA sequence: TGTGCCTGGAGAGGCACAGGGGGGACCGGGGAGCTGTTTTTT.

This rearrangement joins TRBV5-6 to TRBJ1-5, with D perhaps TRBD1 (5 bases). The CDR3 is made up of 15 amino acids. V lost 4 bases and J 1 base, leaving 12 bases between the germline ends. Germline-derived CDR1 and CDR2 are SGHDT and YYEEEE. This CDR3 reads CASSQRGVSNQPQHF. The CDR3 DNA sequence: TGTGCCAGCAGCCAGCGGGGGGTAAGCAATCAGCCCCAGCATTTT.

The chain joins TRBV4-2 to TRBJ2-3, with TRBD2 matching over 11 bases. Germline-derived CDR1 and CDR2 are LGHNA and YNFKEQ. Losses at the gene ends were 5 bases for V and 3 bases for J; bases not matched to a gene: 7. The CDR3 spans 16 residues. In DNA form, the CDR3 reads TGTGCCAGCAGCTACACGGGACTAGCGGATACAGATACGCAGTATTTT. As protein: CASSYTGLADTDTQYF.

V and J are TRBV9 and TRBJ2-1, with 7 bases lining up with TRBD2. Trimming removed 3 bases from V and 5 bases from J; junction bases left unmatched: 14. The CDR3 has 17 amino acids. Looked up from germline, CDR1 is SGDLS and CDR2 is YYNGEE. CDR3 loop: CASSAMWGEGLDNEQFF. The CDR3 DNA follows: TGTGCCAGCAGCGCAATGTGGGGGGAGGGCCTCGACAATGAGCAGTTCTTC.

This chain uses TRBV5-4 with TRBJ2-7; no firm D call. This CDR3 region has 14 residues. The V end lost 0 bases, the J end lost 0 bases, and 7 bases lay between the germline ends. The germline V gene encodes CDR1 SGHNT and CDR2 YYREEE (reference sequence). In DNA, the CDR3 is TGTGCCAGCAGCTTGGGGTACAGCTCCTACGAGCAGTACTTC. Amino acids: CASSLGYSSYEQYF.

CDR3 bases: TGTGCCAGCAGCTTGCGACAGGGAGTGTTTATGAACACTGAAGCTTTCTTT. Protein product: CASSLRQGVFMNTEAFF. This chain connects TRBV5-6 to TRBJ1-1; 7 bases line up with TRBD1. CDR1 is SGHDT, CDR2 YYEEEE, per germline. The CDR3 spans 17 residues. J lost 0 bases, V lost 1 base, and 9 bases had no gene match.

The rearrangement uses TRBV7-2 and TRBJ2-4, with D tentatively TRBD1 (6 bases). The V gene lost 6 bases and the J gene lost 8 bases, with 20 bases spanning the gap. Germline assignment: CDR1 SGHTA and CDR2 FQGNSA. The CDR3 sequence is 15 residues long. CDR3 amino acids: CASSVGRGPGYIQYF. As DNA, the CDR3 is TGTGCCAGCAGTGTGGGCAGGGGACCGGGGTACATTCAGTACTTC.

About this clone: One end of the junction is discordant with germline, which a read error may explain. For the CDR3, the DNA is TGTGCCAGAAGTTACTCCCAGGGTAGAAACACCATATATTTT. This sequence encodes CARSYSQGRNTIYF. The chain couples TRBV6-5 to TRBJ1-3, with D perhaps TRBD1 (5 bases). The CDR3 runs to 14 residues. Germline V CDR1 and CDR2: MNHEY, SVGAGI.

This chain connects TRBV10-3 to TRBJ1-4, with 7 bases matching TRBD1. CDR1 ENHRY and CDR2 SYGVKD come from the germline V gene. This CDR3 contains 15 residues. V trimming: 3 bases; J trimming: 3 bases; junction bases outside the gene matches: 4. The CDR3 protein is CAISEEGASNEKLFF. In DNA form, the CDR3 reads TGTGCCATCAGTGAAGAGGGGGCTTCTAATGAAAAACTGTTTTTT.

In this sample, this clone turned up a few times. The junction departs from germline at one end; a sequencing error may be responsible. This chain connects TRBV4-1 to TRBJ1-2; TRBD1 is a possible D gene (5 bases). Germline CDR1 and CDR2: MGHRA and YSYEKL. CDR3 length: 13 amino acids. The CDR3 nucleotides are TGCGCCAGCGGCCAGTCAGGGAAGTATGGCTACACCTTC. Translated: CASGQSGKYGYTF.

The chain links TRBV29-1 to TRBJ1-1, with TRBD1 matching over 12 bases. The CDR3 extends over 14 amino acids. From germline, CDR1 is SQVTM and CDR2 ANQGSEA. Trimming at V came to 8 bases and at J to 1 base, leaving 5 bases not matched to a gene. The CDR3, as DNA: TGCAGCACCGGGACAGGGGGCGGGAACACTGAAGCTTTCTTT. The encoded protein is CSTGTGGGNTEAFF.

This clone was counted once. V gene TRBV6-6 combines with J gene TRBJ1-5; D not resolved. The CDR3 has 11 amino acids. Looked up from germline, CDR1 is MNHNY and CDR2 is SVGAGI (reference sequence). The V and J ends lost 6 bases and 8 bases respectively, with 8 bases between them. Here the CDR3 DNA reads TGTGCCAGCAGCCCCGGGGAGCCCCAGCATTTT. Amino acid sequence: CASSPGEPQHF.

Here the CDR3 DNA reads TGTGCCAGCAGTGAAGTTCCTAGCGGGGGGTCCGCGAACACCGGGGAGCTGTTTTTT. It specifies CASSEVPSGGSANTGELFF. This chain uses TRBV6-1 with TRBJ2-2, with 11 bases identical to TRBD2. CDR3 size: 19 residues. Germline V gene sequence: CDR1 MNHNS, CDR2 SASEGT. The V and J ends lost 1 base and 0 bases, in that order; junction bases with no gene match: 7.

This rearrangement joins TRBV15 to TRBJ2-2, with 7 bases that match TRBD2. The CDR3 loop spans 14 amino acids. Germline V lookup: CDR1 LNHNV, CDR2 YYDKDF (reference sequence). V was clipped by 8 bases and J by 5 bases; unmatched bases: 8. This CDR3 is CATAPGLKTGELFF. DNA of the CDR3: TGTGCCACCGCGCCGGGACTAAAGACCGGGGAGCTGTTTTTT.

The rearrangement links TRBV5-1 to TRBJ1-1; D may be TRBD1 (6 bases). The CDR3 length is 14 residues. CDR1 SGHRS and CDR2 YFSETQ come from the germline V gene. Trimming took 3 bases from V and 3 from J, leaving 12 bases between them. CDR3 nucleotides: TGCGCCAGCAGCTCCACAGGGAGGGACACTGAAGCTTTCTTT. Protein sequence: CASSSTGRDTEAFF.

The V and J genes are TRBV12-5 and TRBJ1-2; 8 nucleotides agree with TRBD1. V lost 6 bases and J lost 8; bases outside the gene matches: 8. Germline V CDR1 and CDR2: LGHNT, FRNRAP. CDR3 length equals 13 residues. The CDR3 here is CASGQTGVWGYTF. The CDR3 DNA follows: TGTGCTAGTGGCCAGACAGGGGTATGGGGCTACACCTTC.

The genes are TRBV25-1 and TRBJ2-1, with D possibly TRBD2 on 6 matching bases. The germline V and J ends were trimmed by 7 bases and 2 bases, with 15 bases remaining between them. Germline-derived CDR1 and CDR2 are MGHDK and SYGVNS. The CDR3 sequence is 15 residues long. The chain's CDR3 is CASTIAGNTYNEQFF. As DNA, the CDR3 is TGTGCCAGCACTATTGCGGGAAACACCTACAATGAGCAGTTCTTC. Based on the CDR3 plus reference TRBV25-1 and TRBJ2-1, the full variable domain is EADIYQTPRYLVIGTGKKITLECSQTMGHDKMYWYQQDPGMELHLIHYSYGVNSTEKGDLSSESTVSRIRTEHFPLTLESARPSHTSQYLCASTIAGNTYNEQFFGPGTRLTVL.

This clone was seen only once. The chain couples TRBV5-6 to TRBJ2-7; 7 bases line up with TRBD1. The germline V gene has CDR1 SGHDT and CDR2 YYEEEE. V gave up 5 bases and J gave up 1 base; unmatched junction bases: 3. The CDR3 is 13 amino acids. CDR3 sequence reads: CASRRDRSYEQYF. Here the CDR3 DNA reads TGTGCCAGCAGGAGGGACAGATCCTACGAGCAGTACTTC. Filled out from reference TRBV5-6 and TRBJ2-7, the complete variable domain reads DAGVTQSPTHLIKTRGQQVTLRCSPKSGHDTVSWYQQALGQGPQFIFQYYEEEERQRGNFPDRFSGHQFPNYSSELNVNALLLGDSALYLCASRRDRSYEQYFGPGTRLTVT.

The chain carries TRBV6-5 and TRBJ2-1; D is undetermined. The CDR3 covers 13 residues. Trimming removed 0 bases from V and 5 bases from J, with 5 bases in between. Germline V lookup: CDR1 MNHEY, CDR2 SVGAGI. The CDR3 DNA follows: TGTGCCAGCAGTTACTCCCCGGACAATGAGCAGTTCTTC. Translating gives CASSYSPDNEQFF.

This chain links TRBV19 with TRBJ2-7, with 12 bases lining up with TRBD2. The germline CDR1 and CDR2 sequences are LNHDA and SQIVND (reference sequence). V gave up 4 bases and J gave up 2 bases; unmatched junction bases: 3. The CDR3 consists of 15 residues. The CDR3: CASSSPSGGAYEQYF. The CDR3 region has the DNA TGTGCCAGTAGTAGCCCTAGCGGGGGGGCCTACGAGCAGTACTTC.

The chain employs TRBV10-3 and TRBJ2-3; D call uncertain. The germline V gene has CDR1 ENHRY and CDR2 SYGVKD. The CDR3 is 16 amino acids. Trimming took off 0 bases at V and 0 bases at J, with 10 bases between the two ends. The CDR3 loop reads CAISESRRTSTDTQYF. In nucleotides, the CDR3 is TGTGCCATCAGTGAGTCTCGCCGTACTAGCACAGATACGCAGTATTTT.

The V and J genes are TRBV7-2 and TRBJ2-5; 10 nucleotides line up with TRBD2. The V and J ends lost 5 bases and 1 base, in that order; junction bases with no gene match: 7. The germline V gene has CDR1 SGHTA and CDR2 FQGNSA. The CDR3 sequence is 16 residues long. Written as DNA, the CDR3 is TGTGCCAGCAGCCTAGGACTAGCGGAGGGCCAAGAGACCCAGTACTTC. Amino acids: CASSLGLAEGQETQYF.

The table lists this clone with a few counts. The chain recombines TRBV9 with TRBJ2-5; 16 bases match TRBD2. Germline V gene lookup returns CDR1 SGDLS and CDR2 YYNGEE. The CDR3 consists of 18 residues. J lost 4 bases, V lost 3 bases, and 9 bases had no gene match. CDR3 coding DNA: TGTGCCAGCAGCGAGGGGACTAGCGGGGGGGCGGTAATAGAGACCCAGTACTTC. Amino acid sequence: CASSEGTSGGAVIETQYF.

This clone was found once. This sequence joins TRBV5-4 and TRBJ2-3, with 10 nucleotides matching TRBD1. In germline, CDR1 is SGHNT, CDR2 YYREEE (reference sequence). This CDR3 comprises 14 residues. Trimming removed 4 bases from V and 5 bases from J; junction bases left unmatched: 4. The CDR3: CASSPGQGEDTQYF. The CDR3 nucleotides read TGTGCCAGCAGCCCAGGACAGGGGGAAGATACGCAGTATTTT. The variable domain in full, with the rest retrieved from reference TRBV5-4 and TRBJ2-3, is ETGVTQSPTHLIKTRGQQVTLRCSSQSGHNTVSWYQQALGQGPQFIFQYYREEENGRGNFPPRFSGLQFPNYSSELNVNALELDDSALYLCASSPGQGEDTQYFGPGTRLTVL.

This chain connects TRBV7-3 to TRBJ2-2; TRBD1 is a possible D gene (5 bases). CDR3 size: 15 residues. The V end was cut by 7 bases, the J end by 5 bases, with 17 bases between. CDR1 is SGHTA and CDR2 is FQGTGA in the germline V gene. The CDR3 loop is CASTQDSLGTGELFF. CDR3 nucleotides: TGTGCCAGCACCCAAGACAGTTTAGGGACCGGGGAGCTGTTTTTT.